This T cell receptor (beta chain) was recovered during a study of blood T cell repertoires in COVID-19. Study context: Specimens from acute and convalescent COVID-19 originated in the United States, Italy and Spain. In each case, the material was cDNA or gDNA derived from T cells, B-cell-depleted T cells, or PBMCs.

This CDR3 spans 13 amino acids. Germline CDR1 is LGHDT and CDR2 is YNNKEL (reference sequence). V lost 4 bases and J lost 5, with 12 bases in between. As processed by the authors: Counts of nucleated cells, estimated from reference gene primer amplification, were obtained. Profiling relied on immunoSEQ multiplex PCR, and the TCRdb table lists in-frame clones only, not all of them. D and trimming come from the DNA, and the V and J calls and clone size come from that table. The profile shows about 69,000 clones, more than 70% of them singletons. This clone was picked up one time. This TCR was sampled from a human donor in a cohort sampled during active COVID-19. Sequenced input: peripheral blood. The gene calls are TRBV3-1 (or the pseudogene TRBV3-2) and TRBJ2-7; D possibly corresponds to TRBD2 (6 bases). As DNA, the CDR3 is TGTGCCAGCAGCCGGGCTAGCGCCAACGAGCAGTACTTC. Translating gives CASSRASANEQYF.